A selection of T cell receptor beta chains follows, all from one sample in a study of blood T cell repertoires in COVID-19. The method was immunoSEQ multiplex PCR; TCRdb's version includes in-frame clones alone and lacks a portion of them. The table has 80,000 to 95,000 clones, roughly 76% seen once; the top ten hold around 4.7%. The sequenced sample consisted of peripheral blood. The receptor set was obtained from a man older than 75 with COVID-19, enrolled during active disease. Both conserved end residues are part of each CDR3. The D gene is left open where the match is weak. A clone size is listed for some rows: how often the clone was seen (once, few, many), or a class if it is expanded.

>TRBV6-5|TRBJ2-6|NA|NA
CASSRHVDGVLTF
TGTGCCAGCAGTAGACACGTCGACGGCGTCCTGACTTTC
>TRBV19|TRBJ1-6|NA|NA
CASSPRDYNSPLHF
TGTGCCAGTAGTCCCCGGGACTATAATTCACCCCTCCACTTT
>TRBV5-1|TRBJ2-7|NA|TRBD2
CASSLGLATSRREQYF
TGCGCCAGCAGCTTGGGACTAGCCACTTCACGGAGGGAGCAGTACTTC
>TRBV14|TRBJ1-5|NA|NA
CASSQVAGPLHQPQHF
TGTGCCAGCAGCCAAGTGGCGGGACCATTACATCAGCCCCAGCATTTT
>TRBV29-1|TRBJ1-1|NA|TRBD1
CSVLGGGLKLTEAFF
TGCAGCGTCCTAGGAGGGGGCTTGAAGCTCACTGAAGCTTTCTTT
>TRBV28|TRBJ1-3|NA|NA
CASTPSGPVIGAIYF
TGTGCCAGCACCCCCTCAGGTCCAGTTATAGGTGCCATATATTTT
>TRBV5-1|TRBJ2-3|NA|NA
CASSLSGVPDTQYF
TGCGCCAGCAGCCTTAGCGGAGTCCCAGATACGCAGTATTTT
>TRBV2|TRBJ2-1|once|TRBD2
CASSDVLANGYNEQFF
TGTGCCAGCAGTGACGTACTAGCGAATGGCTACAATGAGCAGTTCTTC
>TRBV10-2|TRBJ1-5|NA|NA
CASSELDQPQHF
TGCGCCAGCAGTGAATTAGATCAGCCCCAGCATTTT
>TRBV7-2|TRBJ2-6|NA|NA
CASSLLVGQGFRGANVLTF
TGTGCCAGCAGCTTACTTGTTGGGCAGGGGTTTCGGGGGGCCAACGTCCTGACTTTC
>TRBV27|TRBJ1-6|few|NA
CASSLGAGYNSPLHF
TGTGCCAGCAGTTTAGGGGCAGGGTATAATTCACCCCTCCACTTT
>TRBV19|TRBJ2-2|NA|NA
CASSISSGTTGELFF
TGTGCCAGTAGTATAAGTTCGGGTACCACCGGGGAGCTGTTTTTT
>TRBV4-2|TRBJ2-2|once|NA
CASSLQGQRRTGELFF
TGTGCCAGCAGCCTACAGGGACAAAGACGCACCGGGGAGCTGTTTTTT
>TRBV9|TRBJ2-1|NA|TRBD2
CASSVLAGNEQFF
TGTGCCAGCAGCGTACTAGCGGGGAATGAGCAGTTCTTC
>TRBV7-3|TRBJ2-7|NA|NA
CASSLIGGDSEQYF
TGTGCCAGCAGCTTAATCGGTGGTGACAGCGAGCAGTACTTC
>TRBV28|TRBJ1-5|NA|NA
CASRGANQPQHF
TGTGCCAGCAGGGGGGCCAATCAGCCCCAGCATTTT
>TRBV24-1|TRBJ2-1|NA|NA
CATSDNSDFEQFF
TGTGCCACCAGTGACAATAGTGATTTTGAGCAGTTCTTC
>TRBV6-6|TRBJ2-3|NA|TRBD1
CASSQPGQGTDTQYF
TGTGCCAGCAGTCAGCCGGGACAGGGCACAGATACGCAGTATTTT
>TRBV6-5|TRBJ1-2|NA|TRBD1
CASRPPTGGTYGYTF
TGTGCCAGCAGACCCCCGACAGGGGGCACCTATGGCTACACCTTC
>TRBV6-5|TRBJ1-5|NA|TRBD1
CASLRGVSQPQHF
TGTGCCAGCCTCAGGGGGGTTAGTCAGCCCCAGCATTTT
>TRBV27|TRBJ2-7|NA|TRBD2
CASSLAETSGRAGSSYEQYF
TGTGCCAGCAGTTTAGCCGAGACTAGCGGGAGGGCGGGTAGCTCCTACGAGCAGTACTTC
>TRBV5-1|TRBJ1-3|NA|TRBD1
CASSPAGQGVARYF
TGCGCCAGCAGCCCCGCTGGACAGGGGGTAGCCCGATATTTT
>TRBV10-3|TRBJ2-7|NA|TRBD2
CAISDQRLAGGSYEQYF
TGTGCCATCAGTGATCAACGGCTAGCGGGAGGGTCCTACGAGCAGTACTTC
>TRBV28|TRBJ2-1|NA|NA
CASKPSVTFLSYNEQFF
TGTGCCAGCAAGCCTAGCGTCACCTTCCTCTCCTACAATGAGCAGTTCTTC
>TRBV5-1|TRBJ1-3|NA|TRBD1
CASSSDRDRGNTIYF
TGCGCCAGCAGCTCCGACAGGGACCGTGGAAACACCATATATTTT
>TRBV2|TRBJ2-1|NA|TRBD2
CASKGLAGSNEQFF
TGTGCCAGCAAGGGACTAGCGGGAAGCAATGAGCAGTTCTTC
>TRBV27|TRBJ1-5|NA|NA
CASSFSGTPYSNQPQHF
TGTGCCAGCAGTTTCTCAGGGACACCATATAGCAATCAGCCCCAGCATTTT
>TRBV24-1|TRBJ2-7|once|TRBD2
CATSERRAGGWYEQYF
TGTGCCACCAGTGAGCGTCGAGCGGGAGGTTGGTACGAGCAGTACTTC
>TRBV7-2|TRBJ1-3|NA|NA
CASSLAVGGNTIYF
TGTGCCAGCAGCTTAGCAGTCGGTGGAAACACCATATATTTT
>TRBV20-1|TRBJ2-2|many|TRBD1
CSASAPVQGANTGELFF
TGCAGTGCTAGTGCACCCGTACAGGGGGCGAACACCGGGGAGCTGTTTTTT
>TRBV6-4|TRBJ2-1|once|NA
CASSRETRNEQFF
TGTGCCAGCAGTCGCGAAACTCGCAATGAGCAGTTCTTC
>TRBV19|TRBJ1-5|few|NA
CASSFGRPQSAGHQPQHF
TGTGCCAGTAGTTTCGGTCGTCCACAGTCGGCTGGGCATCAGCCCCAGCATTTT
>TRBV4-1|TRBJ2-1|NA|TRBD1
CASSQEQGSFYNEQFF
TGCGCCAGCAGCCAAGAACAGGGGTCCTTCTACAATGAGCAGTTCTTC
>TRBV5-1|TRBJ1-6|NA|TRBD1
CASSDPGQGESSPLHF
TGCGCCAGCAGCGACCCGGGACAGGGGGAAAGTTCACCCCTCCACTTT
>TRBV18|TRBJ1-2|few|TRBD1
CASSPPEGQGNYGYTF
TGTGCCAGCTCACCACCGGAGGGACAGGGGAACTATGGCTACACCTTC
>TRBV28|TRBJ2-7|NA|NA
CASRLFHEQYF
TGTGCCAGCAGACTTTTCCACGAGCAGTACTTC
>TRBV5-1|TRBJ1-4|NA|NA
CASSPLGPATNEKLFF
TGCGCCAGCAGCCCCCTGGGGCCCGCAACTAATGAAAAACTGTTTTTT
>TRBV5-6|TRBJ2-2|once|NA
CASSFLPGRTGELFF
TGTGCCAGCAGCTTTTTGCCGGGTAGGACCGGGGAGCTGTTTTTT
>TRBV5-1|TRBJ2-7|NA|TRBD1
CASRYRDRSSYEQYF
TGCGCCAGCAGATACCGGGACAGGAGCTCCTACGAGCAGTACTTC